This T cell receptor beta chain was recovered during a study of T cells in Graves' hyperthyroidism and ophthalmopathy. Trimming shortened V by 0 bases and J by 10 bases, and 16 bases separated the two germline ends. The CDR3 loop spans 16 amino acids. TCR beta CDR3 sequences were amplified from RNA transcripts. A set of HTBI primers served as the primers for a first-round RT-PCR of the TCR CDR3. TCRdb called the multiplex PCR reads again in MiXCR, with one record for every CDR3 protein. There are approximately 400,000 distinct CDR3 sequences in the sample; 15% to 19% occur only once, and 13% to 15% lies in the top ten.

The gene calls are TRBV12-3 or TRBV12-4 and TRBJ1-6; unclear D gene. The TCR originated in a woman younger than 35 with Graves' hyperthyroidism. Sequencing was done on a sample of blood. This chain's CDR3 is CASSLAVGIIGSPLHF. CDR3 nucleotides: TGTGCCAGCAGTTTAGCCGTGGGTATAATCGGGTCACCCCTCCACTTT.